The next 21 T cell receptor beta chains were all read from a single sample in a study of radiotherapy plus CTLA-4 blockade in lung cancer (dated by TCRdb to 2017 to 2018). The library was produced with the immunoSEQ multiplex PCR assay. TCRdb mirrors the immuneACCESS table, restricted to in-frame sequences. Some clones are absent from its copies; in checked studies, under half trace to an unresolved V gene, and the reason for the others is unknown. The table for this sample lists 50,000 to 65,000 clones; approximately 84% of them were counted only once. The top ten clones comprise approximately 6.1% of the sample. The material was peripheral blood, obtained from a patient treated with radiotherapy plus ipilimumab. The receptors were sampled from a human donor with non-small cell lung cancer whose response to radiotherapy plus ipilimumab could not be evaluated.

J is TRBJ2-2 and V is TRBV6-5; the match to TRBD1 covers 7 bases. V dropped 2 bases and J dropped 3; count of bases not matched to a gene: 6. This CDR3 is built from 16 residues. The germline V gene has CDR1 MNHEY and CDR2 SVGAGI. The CDR3 coding sequence is TGTGCCAGCAGTTACGGTAGCACAGGGGACACCGGGGAGCTGTTTTTT. This gives the protein CASSYGSTGDTGELFF.

This chain uses TRBV27 with TRBJ2-3; D gene unclear. Between the trimmed V and J ends, which lost 8 bases and 1 base, there was a span of 16 bases. The CDR3 sequence is 15 residues long. The germline gives CDR1 MNHEY, CDR2 SMNVEV (reference sequence). CDR3 amino acids: CASSPVLGGTDTQYF. The CDR3 nucleotides are TGTGCCAGCTCCCCCGTCCTAGGCGGCACAGATACGCAGTATTTT.

With regard to this clone: Its ends do not fully match the called genes, so a read error is possible. The rearrangement uses TRBV5-1 and TRBJ2-5, with TRBD2 matching 8 bases. The CDR3 consists of 16 residues. CDR1 is SGHRS and CDR2 is YFSETQ in the germline V gene. The CDR3 nucleotides are TGCGCCAGCTCCCCGGGGGGGGCCATTCGCCAAGAGACCCGGTACTTC. This encodes CASSPGGAIRQETRYF.

The chain couples TRBV28 to TRBJ2-2, with 8 bases fitting TRBD1. CDR3 length: 13 residues. V shed 5 bases and J 5 bases; nucleotides not matched to a gene: 1. Per germline, CDR1 MDHEN and CDR2 SYDVKM. The CDR3 DNA reads as TGTGCCAGCAGTACAGGGGGGACCGGGGAGCTGTTTTTT. As protein: CASSTGGTGELFF.

The rearrangement joins TRBV5-1 to TRBJ2-2, with a tentative D call TRBD2 (5 bases). Germline lookup yields CDR1 SGHRS and CDR2 YFSETQ. The germline V and J ends were trimmed by 3 bases and 1 base, with 10 bases remaining between them. The CDR3 covers 15 residues. The DNA of the CDR3 is TGCGCCAGCAGCTCAGGTGGGAGGAACACCGGGGAGCTGTTTTTT. It translates to CASSSGGRNTGELFF.

V gene TRBV15 combines with J gene TRBJ2-7, with 10 bases that match TRBD1. The CDR3 is 14 residues long. The germline CDR1 and CDR2 sequences are LNHNV and YYDKDF (reference sequence). The V segment lost 5 bases and the J segment 2 bases; nucleotides outside the gene matches: 3. The DNA of the CDR3 is TGTGCCACCAGCCGGGACAGGGGCCCCTACGAGCAGTACTTC. This encodes CATSRDRGPYEQYF.

This sequence joins TRBV6-6 and TRBJ1-5; D unresolved. There are 14 residues in the CDR3. Deletions cut 5 bases from V and 9 bases from J, with 17 bases between. Germline values: CDR1 MNHNY, CDR2 SVGAGI (reference sequence). In nucleotides, the CDR3 is TGTGCCAGCAGTGACCCTAGAGGTGATGGGCCCCAGCATTTT. Translation: CASSDPRGDGPQHF.

This chain joins TRBV7-2 and TRBJ1-2; D gene uncertain. The CDR3 spans 13 residues. The V gene's germline CDR1 is SGHTA and CDR2 FQGNSA. Trimming took off 11 bases at V and 4 bases at J, with 17 bases between the two ends. In nucleotides, the CDR3 is TGTGCCTCGCGGCAGACGTCTAGCTATGGCTACACCTTC. Translated: CASRQTSSYGYTF.

The chain couples TRBV27 to TRBJ2-2, with D tentatively TRBD1 (5 bases). Germline CDR1 reads MNHEY; CDR2 reads SMNVEV (reference sequence). V was shortened by 3 bases and J by 0 bases, with 11 bases between the two germline ends. This CDR3 is 16 amino acids long. The CDR3 coding sequence is TGTGCCAGCAGTTTGCAGGGCCTCGCGAACACCGGGGAGCTGTTTTTT. It translates to CASSLQGLANTGELFF.

The CDR3 sequence: CASSLGHRELHEQFF. CDR3 DNA sequence: TGTGCCAGCAGCTTAGGGCACAGGGAGTTACATGAGCAGTTCTTC. J is TRBJ2-1 and V is TRBV7-9, with D possibly matching TRBD1 (6 bases). Germline CDR1 reads SEHNR; CDR2 reads FQNEAQ (reference sequence). Deletions cut 1 base from V and 8 bases from J, with 15 bases between. This CDR3 region has 15 residues.

The chain joins TRBV18 to TRBJ2-3; 11 bases agree with TRBD2. Germline V gene lookup returns CDR1 KGHSH and CDR2 LQKENI. The CDR3 covers 16 residues. Trimming cost V 4 bases and J 4 bases; bases outside gene matches: 7. The CDR3 sequence: CASSQTSGGSPDTQYF. The CDR3 bases are TGTGCCAGCTCACAAACTAGCGGGGGATCCCCAGATACGCAGTATTTT.

The sample holds a few counts of this clone. This chain links TRBV6-8 with TRBJ1-5; D gene uncertain. Germline V gives CDR1 MNHGY, CDR2 SAAAGT. The length of the CDR3 is 13 residues. The germline V and J ends were trimmed by 7 bases and 0 bases, with 7 bases remaining between them. CDR3 residues: CASMRDSNQPQHF. CDR3 bases: TGTGCCAGCATGCGGGATAGCAATCAGCCCCAGCATTTT.

A few counts support this clone. The chain carries TRBV2 and TRBJ2-1; no firm D call. V gave up 5 bases and J gave up 0 bases, with 17 bases separating them. Germline lookup yields CDR1 SNHLY and CDR2 FYNNEI. This CDR3 contains 17 residues. The DNA for the CDR3 is TGTGCCAGCAGTCCGACCGACGGCGGCGTCTCCTACAATGAGCAGTTCTTC. Its protein is CASSPTDGGVSYNEQFF. Supplemented by reference TRBV2 and TRBJ2-1, the full variable domain reads EPEVTQTPSHQVTQMGQEVILRCVPISNHLYFYWYRQILGQKVEFLVSFYNNEISEKSEIFDDQFSVERPDGSNFTLKIRSTKLEDSAMYFCASSPTDGGVSYNEQFFGPGTRLTVL.

The J gene is TRBJ1-2, the V gene TRBV7-2, with TRBD1 as a possible D gene (6 bases). V was clipped by 4 bases and J by 2 bases, with 20 bases between them. This CDR3 has 17 residues. Germline values: CDR1 SGHTA, CDR2 FQGNSA. CDR3 in amino acids: CASSSPTLDRLNYGYTF. DNA for the CDR3: TGTGCCAGCAGCTCACCAACCTTGGACAGATTGAACTATGGCTACACCTTC.

The chain has TRBV30 and TRBJ2-3; TRBD2 agrees at 8 bases. The length of the CDR3 is 14 residues. Germline lookup yields CDR1 GTSNPN and CDR2 SVGIG (reference sequence). Trimming removed 3 bases from V and 6 bases from J; junction bases left unmatched: 8. The CDR3 DNA follows: TGTGCCTGGAGACCGGGGGGGGCGCTGGATACGCAGTATTTT. As protein: CAWRPGGALDTQYF.

The chain combines TRBV4-1 with TRBJ1-2; TRBD1 might be the D (5 bases). Germline CDR1 is MGHRA and CDR2 is YSYEKL. This CDR3 region has 16 residues. Trimming removed 8 bases at V and 3 bases at J, with 22 bases between. In DNA form, the CDR3 reads TGCGCCAGCGGACGATCACAGGTGATGGCTGACTATGGCTACACCTTC. Its protein is CASGRSQVMADYGYTF.

This chain uses TRBV25-1 with TRBJ1-2, with unresolved D. Germline V gene lookup returns CDR1 MGHDK and CDR2 SYGVNS. V lost 4 bases and J 5 bases, leaving 11 bases between the germline ends. The CDR3 totals 13 residues. The CDR3 sequence: CASSVSGGYGYTF. DNA of the CDR3: TGTGCCAGCAGTGTTTCCGGAGGGTATGGCTACACCTTC.

This clone showed up just a few times. The rearrangement uses TRBV10-2 and TRBJ1-2; maybe TRBD1 (5 bases). This CDR3 region has 15 residues. Germline V CDR1 and CDR2: WSHSY, SAAADI. Trimming took 6 bases from V and 5 from J, leaving 19 bases between them. CDR3 in DNA: TGCGCCAGCAGGGGGGGACTGGCCTCCCGATATGGCTACACCTTC. Translating gives CASRGGLASRYGYTF.

The CDR3 DNA reads TGCGCCAGCAGCTTGGGCGAGTCTCCGGATACGCAGTATTTT. Translated, it gives CASSLGESPDTQYF. This chain links TRBV5-1 with TRBJ2-3; no reliable D call. Germline CDR1 is SGHRS and CDR2 is YFSETQ. The germline V and J ends were trimmed by 0 bases and 6 bases, with 11 bases remaining between them. This CDR3 comprises 14 residues.

V and J are TRBV7-2 and TRBJ1-1; 8 nucleotides align to TRBD1. Losses at the gene ends were 7 bases for V and 10 bases for J; bases not matched to a gene: 8. CDR1 is SGHTA, CDR2 FQGNSA, per germline. There are 12 residues in the CDR3. In DNA, the CDR3 is TGTGCCAGCATGGACAGGGTCGGTGGAGCTTTCTTT. Translating it yields CASMDRVGGAFF.

This rearrangement joins TRBV29-1 to TRBJ2-7; 8 bases match TRBD1. Germline-derived CDR1 and CDR2 are SQVTM and ANQGSEA. V lost 4 bases and J lost 1; bases outside the gene matches: 3. This CDR3 has 13 amino acids. The CDR3 DNA reads TGCAGCGTTGGGGACAGGTGGTCCTACGAGCAGTACTTC. This translates into CSVGDRWSYEQYF.